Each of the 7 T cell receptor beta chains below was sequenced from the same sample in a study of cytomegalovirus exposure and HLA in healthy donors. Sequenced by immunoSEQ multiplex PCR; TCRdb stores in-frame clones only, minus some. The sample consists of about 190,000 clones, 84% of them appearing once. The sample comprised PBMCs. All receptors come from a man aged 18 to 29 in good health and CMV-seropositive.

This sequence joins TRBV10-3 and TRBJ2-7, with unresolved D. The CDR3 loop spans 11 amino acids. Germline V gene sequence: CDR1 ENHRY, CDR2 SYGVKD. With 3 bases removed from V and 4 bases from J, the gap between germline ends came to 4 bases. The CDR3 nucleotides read TGTGCCATCAGTGATGCGTACGAGCAGTACTTC. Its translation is CAISDAYEQYF.

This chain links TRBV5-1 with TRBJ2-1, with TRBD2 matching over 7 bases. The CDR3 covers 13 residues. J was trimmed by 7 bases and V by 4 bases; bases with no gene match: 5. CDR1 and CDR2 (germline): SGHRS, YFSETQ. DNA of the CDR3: TGCGCCAGCAGCACGGGACTATGGAATGAGCAGTTCTTC. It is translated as CASSTGLWNEQFF.

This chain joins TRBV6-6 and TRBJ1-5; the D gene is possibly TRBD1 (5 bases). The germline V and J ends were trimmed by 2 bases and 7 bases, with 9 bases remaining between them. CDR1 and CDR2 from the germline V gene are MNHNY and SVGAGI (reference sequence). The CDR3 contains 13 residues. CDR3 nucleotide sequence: TGTGCCAGCAGTTACGGGGGGAGGCAGCCCCAGCATTTT. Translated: CASSYGGRQPQHF.

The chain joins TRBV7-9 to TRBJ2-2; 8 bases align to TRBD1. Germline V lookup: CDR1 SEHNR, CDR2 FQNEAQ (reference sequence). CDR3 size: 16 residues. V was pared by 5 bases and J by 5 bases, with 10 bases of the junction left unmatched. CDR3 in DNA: TGTGCCAGCAGCCCATCAGGGGGCCAAGGGACCGGGGAGCTGTTTTTT. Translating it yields CASSPSGGQGTGELFF.

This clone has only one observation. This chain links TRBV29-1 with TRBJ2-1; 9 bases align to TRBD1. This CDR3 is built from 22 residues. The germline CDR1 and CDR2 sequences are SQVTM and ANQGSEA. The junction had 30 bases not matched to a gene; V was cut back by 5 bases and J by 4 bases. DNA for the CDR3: TGCAGCGTTCTAATCACCGGGACAGGGTTGCCCTCGTGGGCCGCGGCGTACAATGAGCAGTTCTTC. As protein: CSVLITGTGLPSWAAAYNEQFF.

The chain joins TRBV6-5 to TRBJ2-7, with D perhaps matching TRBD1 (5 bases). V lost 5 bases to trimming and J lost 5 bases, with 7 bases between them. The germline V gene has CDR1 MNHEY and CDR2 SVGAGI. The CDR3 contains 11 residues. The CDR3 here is CASSRGDEQYF. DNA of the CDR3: TGTGCCAGCAGTAGGGGCGACGAGCAGTACTTC.

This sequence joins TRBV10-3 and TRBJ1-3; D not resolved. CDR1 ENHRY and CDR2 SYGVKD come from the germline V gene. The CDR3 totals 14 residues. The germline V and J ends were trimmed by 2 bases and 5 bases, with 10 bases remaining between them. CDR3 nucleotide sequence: TGTGCCATCAGTGAGGCGGCAACCCGAAACACCATATATTTT. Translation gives CAISEAATRNTIYF.